This T cell receptor beta chain came from a study of blood T cell repertoires in COVID-19. Study information: Italy, Spain and the United States were the sources of the convalescent and acute COVID-19 samples.

Germline CDR1 SGHTS, CDR2 YDEGEE. The V gene lost 7 bases and the J gene lost 7 bases, with 30 bases spanning the gap. This CDR3 is built from 18 residues. Researchers sorted participants into cohorts using their self-reported clinical history. Recovered status in Cohort 3 required two negative PCRs, clearance, or symptom resolution. Here immunoSEQ multiplex PCR was the method, and the copy in TCRdb shows in-frame clones only, minus some. The repertoire holds about 250,000 clones, with about nine tenths as singletons. This clonotype was sampled from a man aged 18 to 30 who had recovered from COVID-19. The chain joins TRBV5-8 to TRBJ2-1; possible D gene TRBD2, 6 bases. Sequencing was performed on PBMCs or T cells enriched from blood (not recorded which). The CDR3 sequence is CASPNPPGGVTVYNEQFF. For the CDR3, the DNA is TGTGCCAGCCCCAACCCACCCGGAGGGGTCACCGTGTATAATGAGCAGTTCTTC.